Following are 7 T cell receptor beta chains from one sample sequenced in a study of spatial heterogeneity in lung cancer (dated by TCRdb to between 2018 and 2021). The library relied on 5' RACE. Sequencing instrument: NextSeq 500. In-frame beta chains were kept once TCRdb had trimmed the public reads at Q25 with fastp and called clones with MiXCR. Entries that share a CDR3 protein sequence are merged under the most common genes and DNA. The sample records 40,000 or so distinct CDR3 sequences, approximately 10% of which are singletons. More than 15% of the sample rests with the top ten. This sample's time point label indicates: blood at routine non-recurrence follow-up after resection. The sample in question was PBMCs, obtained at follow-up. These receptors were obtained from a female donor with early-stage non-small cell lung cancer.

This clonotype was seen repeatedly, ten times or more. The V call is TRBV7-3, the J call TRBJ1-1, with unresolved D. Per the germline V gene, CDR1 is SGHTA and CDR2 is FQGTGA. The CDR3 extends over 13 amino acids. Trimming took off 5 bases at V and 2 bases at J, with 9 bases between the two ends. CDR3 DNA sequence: TGTGCCAGCAGCCGTAACGGAAACACTGAAGCTTTCTTT. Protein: CASSRNGNTEAFF.

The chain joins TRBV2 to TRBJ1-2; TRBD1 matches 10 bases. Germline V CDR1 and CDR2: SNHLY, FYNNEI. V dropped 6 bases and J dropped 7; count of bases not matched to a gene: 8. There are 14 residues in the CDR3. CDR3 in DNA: TGTGCCAGCAGGGGGACAGGGGACAAGGGTGGCTACACCTTC. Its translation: CASRGTGDKGGYTF.

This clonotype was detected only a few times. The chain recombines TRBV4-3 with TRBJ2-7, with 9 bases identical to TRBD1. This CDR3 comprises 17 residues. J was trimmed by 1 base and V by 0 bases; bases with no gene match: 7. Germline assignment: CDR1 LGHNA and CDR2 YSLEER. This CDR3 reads CASSQEMGQGASYEQYF. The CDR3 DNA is TGCGCCAGCAGCCAAGAAATGGGACAGGGTGCATCCTACGAGCAGTACTTC.

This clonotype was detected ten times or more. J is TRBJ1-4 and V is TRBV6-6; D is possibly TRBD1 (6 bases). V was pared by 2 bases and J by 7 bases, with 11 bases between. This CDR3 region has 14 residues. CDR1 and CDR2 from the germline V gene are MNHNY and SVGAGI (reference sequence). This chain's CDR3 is CASSYGGPGEKLFF. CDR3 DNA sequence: TGTGCCAGCAGTTACGGGGGCCCGGGTGAAAAACTGTTTTTT.

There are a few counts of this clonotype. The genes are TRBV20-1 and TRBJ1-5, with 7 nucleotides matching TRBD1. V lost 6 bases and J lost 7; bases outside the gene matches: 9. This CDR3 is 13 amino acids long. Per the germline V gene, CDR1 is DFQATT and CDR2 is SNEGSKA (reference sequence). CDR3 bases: TGCAGTGCCCAGATGACAGGGCGCCAGCCCCAGCATTTT. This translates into CSAQMTGRQPQHF.

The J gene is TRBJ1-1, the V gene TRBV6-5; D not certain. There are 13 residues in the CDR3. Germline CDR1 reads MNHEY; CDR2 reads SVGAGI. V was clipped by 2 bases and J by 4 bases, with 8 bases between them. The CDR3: CASSYAGSTEAFF. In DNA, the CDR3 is TGTGCCAGCAGTTACGCTGGGAGCACTGAAGCTTTCTTT.

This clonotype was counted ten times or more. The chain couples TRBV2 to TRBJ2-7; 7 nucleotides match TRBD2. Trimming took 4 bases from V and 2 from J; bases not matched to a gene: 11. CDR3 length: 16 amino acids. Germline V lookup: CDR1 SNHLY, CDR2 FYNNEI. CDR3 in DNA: TGTGCCAGCAGTGCAAGCGGGGCCCCAAGGCCCTACGAGCAGTACTTC. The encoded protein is CASSASGAPRPYEQYF.